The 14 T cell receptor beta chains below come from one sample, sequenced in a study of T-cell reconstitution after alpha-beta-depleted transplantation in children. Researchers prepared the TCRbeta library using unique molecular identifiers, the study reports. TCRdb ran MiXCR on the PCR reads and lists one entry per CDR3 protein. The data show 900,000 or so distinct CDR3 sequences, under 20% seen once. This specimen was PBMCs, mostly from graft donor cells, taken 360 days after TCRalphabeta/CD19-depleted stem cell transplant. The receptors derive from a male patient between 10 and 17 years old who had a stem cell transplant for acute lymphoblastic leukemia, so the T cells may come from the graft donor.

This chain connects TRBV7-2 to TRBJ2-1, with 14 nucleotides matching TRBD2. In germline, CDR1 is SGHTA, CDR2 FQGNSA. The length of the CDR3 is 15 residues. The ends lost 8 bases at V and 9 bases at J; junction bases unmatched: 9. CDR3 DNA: TGTGCCAGCGCCCCGAGGGGACTAGCGGGAGTTGAGCAGTTCTTC. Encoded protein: CASAPRGLAGVEQFF.

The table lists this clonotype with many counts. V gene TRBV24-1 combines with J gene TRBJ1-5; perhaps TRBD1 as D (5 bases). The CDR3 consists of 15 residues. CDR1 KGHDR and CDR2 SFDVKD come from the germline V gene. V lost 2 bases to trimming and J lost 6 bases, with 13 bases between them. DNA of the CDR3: TGTGCCACCAGTGATTGGCGGGGTAGGGGTCAGCCCCAGCATTTT. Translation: CATSDWRGRGQPQHF.

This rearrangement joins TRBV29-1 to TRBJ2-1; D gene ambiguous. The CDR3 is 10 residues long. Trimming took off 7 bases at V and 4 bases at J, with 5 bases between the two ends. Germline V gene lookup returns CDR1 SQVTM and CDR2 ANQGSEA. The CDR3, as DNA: TGCAGCGGGTTTTACAATGAGCAGTTCTTC. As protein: CSGFYNEQFF.

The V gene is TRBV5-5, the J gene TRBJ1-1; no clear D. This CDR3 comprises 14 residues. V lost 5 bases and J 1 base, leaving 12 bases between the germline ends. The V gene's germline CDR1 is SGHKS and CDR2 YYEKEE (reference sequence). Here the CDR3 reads CASSSVSGNTEAFF. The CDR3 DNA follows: TGTGCCAGCAGTTCCGTTTCGGGGAACACTGAAGCTTTCTTT. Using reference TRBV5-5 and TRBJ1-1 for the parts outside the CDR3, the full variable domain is DAGVTQSPTHLIKTRGQQVTLRCSPISGHKSVSWYQQVLGQGPQFIFQYYEKEERGRGNFPDRFSARQFPNYSSELNVNALLLGDSALYLCASSSVSGNTEAFFGQGTRLTVV.

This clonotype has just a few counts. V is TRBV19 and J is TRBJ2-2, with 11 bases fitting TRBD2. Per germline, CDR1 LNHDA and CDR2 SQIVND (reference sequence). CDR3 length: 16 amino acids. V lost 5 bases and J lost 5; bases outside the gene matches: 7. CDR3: CASSVWGLAVTGELFF. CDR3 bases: TGTGCCAGTAGTGTCTGGGGACTAGCGGTGACCGGGGAGCTGTTTTTT.

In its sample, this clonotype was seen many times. The CDR3 loop is CASSLVSSGGTDTQYF. The CDR3 DNA follows: TGCGCCAGCAGCTTGGTATCTAGCGGGGGCACAGATACGCAGTATTTT. V and J are TRBV5-1 and TRBJ2-3; 9 bases align to TRBD2. This CDR3 has 16 amino acids. From germline, CDR1 is SGHRS and CDR2 YFSETQ. With 0 bases clipped from V and 1 base from J, the junction kept 3 bases outside the gene matches.

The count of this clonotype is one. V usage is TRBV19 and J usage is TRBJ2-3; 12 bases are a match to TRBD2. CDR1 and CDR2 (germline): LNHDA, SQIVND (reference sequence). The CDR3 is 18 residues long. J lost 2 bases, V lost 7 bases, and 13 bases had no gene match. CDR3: CASTRRPGLAGNTDTQYF. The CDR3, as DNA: TGTGCCAGTACCCGCCGCCCTGGACTAGCGGGAAACACAGATACGCAGTATTTT.

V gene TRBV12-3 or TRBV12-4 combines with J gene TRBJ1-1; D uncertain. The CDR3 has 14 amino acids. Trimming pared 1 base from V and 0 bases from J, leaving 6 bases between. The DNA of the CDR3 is TGTGCCAGCAGTTTAGAGTTAATGAACACTGAAGCTTTCTTT. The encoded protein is CASSLELMNTEAFF.

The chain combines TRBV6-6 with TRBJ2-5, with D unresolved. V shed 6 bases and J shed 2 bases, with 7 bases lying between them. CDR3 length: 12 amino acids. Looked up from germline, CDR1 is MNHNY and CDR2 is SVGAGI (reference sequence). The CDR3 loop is CASSNPQETQYF. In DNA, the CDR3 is TGTGCCAGCAGCAACCCTCAAGAGACCCAGTACTTC.

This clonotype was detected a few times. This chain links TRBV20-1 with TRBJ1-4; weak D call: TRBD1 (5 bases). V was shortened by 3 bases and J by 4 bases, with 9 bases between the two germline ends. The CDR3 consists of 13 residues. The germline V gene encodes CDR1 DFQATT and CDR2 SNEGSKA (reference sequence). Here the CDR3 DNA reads TGCAGTGCTAGTCCGGGGGGTAATGAAAAACTGTTTTTT. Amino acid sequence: CSASPGGNEKLFF.

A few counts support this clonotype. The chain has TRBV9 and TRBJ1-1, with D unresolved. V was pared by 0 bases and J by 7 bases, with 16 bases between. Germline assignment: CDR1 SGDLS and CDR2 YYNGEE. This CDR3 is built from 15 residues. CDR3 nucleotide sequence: TGTGCCAGCAGCGTAGAGCCCGGGATTGGGGTTGAAGCTTTCTTT. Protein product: CASSVEPGIGVEAFF.

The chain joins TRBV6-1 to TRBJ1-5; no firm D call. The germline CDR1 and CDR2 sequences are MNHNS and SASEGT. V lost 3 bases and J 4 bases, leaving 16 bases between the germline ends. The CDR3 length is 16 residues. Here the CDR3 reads CASSDAIWRENQPQHF. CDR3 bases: TGTGCCAGCAGTGACGCCATATGGAGGGAGAATCAGCCCCAGCATTTT.

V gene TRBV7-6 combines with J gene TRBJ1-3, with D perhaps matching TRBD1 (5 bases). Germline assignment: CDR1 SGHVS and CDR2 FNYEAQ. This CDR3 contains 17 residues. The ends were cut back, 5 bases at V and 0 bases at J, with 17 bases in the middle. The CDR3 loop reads CASSRGQVTVSGNTIYF. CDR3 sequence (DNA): TGTGCCAGCAGCCGGGGCCAGGTGACTGTCTCTGGAAACACCATATATTTT. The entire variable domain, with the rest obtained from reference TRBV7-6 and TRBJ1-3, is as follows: GAGVSQSPRYKVTKRGQDVALRCDPISGHVSLYWYRQALGQGPEFLTYFNYEAQQDKSGLPNDRFSAERPEGSISTLTIQRTEQRDSAMYRCASSRGQVTVSGNTIYFGEGSWLTVV.

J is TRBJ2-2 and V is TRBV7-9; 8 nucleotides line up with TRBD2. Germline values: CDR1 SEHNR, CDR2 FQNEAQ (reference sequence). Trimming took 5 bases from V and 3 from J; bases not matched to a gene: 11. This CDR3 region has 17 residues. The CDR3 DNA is TGTGCCAGCAGCCCATATAGCGGGATAGATTACACCGGGGAGCTGTTTTTT. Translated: CASSPYSGIDYTGELFF.